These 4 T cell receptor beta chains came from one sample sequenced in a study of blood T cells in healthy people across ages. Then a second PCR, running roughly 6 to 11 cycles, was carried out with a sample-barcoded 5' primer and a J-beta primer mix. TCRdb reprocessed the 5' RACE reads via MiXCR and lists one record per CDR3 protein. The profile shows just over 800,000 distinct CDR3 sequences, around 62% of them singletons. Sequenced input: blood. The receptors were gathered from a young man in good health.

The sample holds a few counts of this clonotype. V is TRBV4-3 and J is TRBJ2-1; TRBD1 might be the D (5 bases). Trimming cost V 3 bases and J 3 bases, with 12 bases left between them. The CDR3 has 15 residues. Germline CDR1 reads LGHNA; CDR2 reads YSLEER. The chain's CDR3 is CASSQDDSRYNEQFF. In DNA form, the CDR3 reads TGCGCCAGCAGCCAGGATGACAGCCGCTACAATGAGCAGTTCTTC.

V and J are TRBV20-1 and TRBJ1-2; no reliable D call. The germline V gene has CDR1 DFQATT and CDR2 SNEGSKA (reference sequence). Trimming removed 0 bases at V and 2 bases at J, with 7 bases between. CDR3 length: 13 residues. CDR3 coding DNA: TGCAGTGCTAGAGATTGGCTGAACTATGGCTACACCTTC. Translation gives CSARDWLNYGYTF.

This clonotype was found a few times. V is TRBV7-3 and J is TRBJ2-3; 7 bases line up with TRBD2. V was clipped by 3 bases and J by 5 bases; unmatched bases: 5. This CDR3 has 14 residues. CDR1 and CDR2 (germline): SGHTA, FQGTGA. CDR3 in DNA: TGTGCCAGCAGCTTCCGGGGGGAGGGAGATACGCAGTATTTT. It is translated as CASSFRGEGDTQYF.

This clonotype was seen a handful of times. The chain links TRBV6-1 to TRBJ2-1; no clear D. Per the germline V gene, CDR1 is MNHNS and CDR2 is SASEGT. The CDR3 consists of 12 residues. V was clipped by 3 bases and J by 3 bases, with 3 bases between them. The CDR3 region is CASSDHYNEQFF. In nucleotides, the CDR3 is TGTGCCAGCAGTGACCACTACAATGAGCAGTTCTTC.